These 15 T cell receptor beta chains were sequenced from one sample in a study of T cells in Graves' hyperthyroidism and ophthalmopathy. Regions amplified from RNA transcripts were the TCR beta CDR3 regions. First-round RT-PCR with HTBI primers amplified the TCR CDR3 region. TCRdb re-analysed the multiplex PCR reads in MiXCR, keeping a single row per CDR3 protein. The repertoire holds under 300,000 distinct CDR3 sequences, with about 14% as singletons. Sequenced input: blood. The receptor set was obtained from a woman younger than 45 with Graves' hyperthyroidism that later progressed to Graves' ophthalmopathy.

V gene TRBV5-6 combines with J gene TRBJ2-3; D ambiguous. This CDR3 has 15 amino acids. The V gene's germline CDR1 is SGHDT and CDR2 YYEEEE. Trimming left V 4 bases short and J 2 bases short, with 14 bases between. For the CDR3, the DNA is TGTGCCAGCAGCCCGAGTCGGGTAATCACAGATACGCAGTATTTT. Its translation: CASSPSRVITDTQYF.

Many counts were recorded for this clonotype. This chain joins TRBV12-3 or TRBV12-4 and TRBJ2-3, with 9 bases lining up with TRBD2. The V gene end was trimmed by 6 bases and the J gene end by 4 bases; junction bases not matched to a gene: 8. The CDR3 is made up of 15 amino acids. The CDR3 is CASSPGTSFADTQYF. CDR3 in DNA: TGTGCCAGCAGCCCCGGGACTAGCTTCGCAGATACGCAGTATTTT.

To note about this clonotype: A clone one base away is much larger, so this may be a read error. The chain couples TRBV28 to TRBJ1-4; D is unresolved. The CDR3 covers 15 residues. Germline V gene data show CDR1 as MDHEN and CDR2 as SYDVKM. The CDR3 DNA follows: TGTGCCAGCAGTCCCGAGGGATCAACTAATGAAAAACTGGTTTTT. Translated, it gives CASSPEGSTNEKLVF.

The rearrangement uses TRBV28 and TRBJ2-3; D may correspond to TRBD1 or TRBD2 (5 bases each). V dropped 3 bases and J dropped 3 bases, with 16 bases sitting between them. Germline V gene lookup returns CDR1 MDHEN and CDR2 SYDVKM. The CDR3 spans 16 residues. The CDR3, as DNA: TGTGCCAGCAGTTTGGGGGTCGCGACGGAGACAGATACGCAGTATTTT. It codes for CASSLGVATETDTQYF.

This clonotype was seen at least ten times. The CDR3 spells CSARGPYSNEQFF. The CDR3 region has the DNA TGCAGTGCTAGAGGACCCTATAGCAATGAGCAGTTCTTC. The chain is built from TRBV20-1 and TRBJ2-1; D is ambiguous. Per germline, CDR1 DFQATT and CDR2 SNEGSKA (reference sequence). V lost 1 base and J lost 6, with 10 bases in between. The CDR3 contains 13 residues.

This clonotype has at least ten counts. The rearrangement links TRBV20-1 to TRBJ2-2, with 10 bases fitting TRBD2. The ends lost 1 base at V and 3 bases at J; junction bases unmatched: 2. The CDR3 loop spans 15 amino acids. CDR1 is DFQATT and CDR2 is SNEGSKA in the germline V gene (reference sequence). The CDR3 spells CSARVSGRDTGELFF. Here the CDR3 DNA reads TGCAGTGCTAGAGTCAGCGGGAGGGACACCGGGGAGCTGTTTTTT.

This clonotype was seen repeatedly, ten times or more. J is TRBJ1-5 and V is TRBV28, with TRBD1 matching over 8 bases. CDR3 size: 14 residues. CDR1 MDHEN and CDR2 SYDVKM come from the germline V gene. Unmatched junction bases numbered 8, after V lost 6 bases and J lost 7 bases. The CDR3, as DNA: TGTGCCAGCAGCTTGGACAGGGATGGACAGCCCCAGCATTTT. Residues: CASSLDRDGQPQHF.

This clonotype has at least ten counts. The chain recombines TRBV19 with TRBJ1-2; D gene unclear. V dropped 5 bases and J dropped 8 bases, with 12 bases sitting between them. The CDR3 loop spans 12 amino acids. Germline V gene lookup returns CDR1 LNHDA and CDR2 SQIVND (reference sequence). As DNA, the CDR3 is TGTGCCAGTAGTCAGTACCGGGTCGGCTACACCTTC. It codes for CASSQYRVGYTF.

Details on this clonotype: The junction shows a germline mismatch at one end, possibly a read error. The chain links TRBV4-3 to TRBJ2-7; the D gene is possibly TRBD2 (5 bases). Germline CDR1 and CDR2: LGHNA and YSLEER. The CDR3 contains 13 residues. The CDR3 DNA reads as TGCGCCAACAGCCCCCGGGGCTCCTACGAGCAGTACTTC. Translation: CANSPRGSYEQYF.

This clonotype was observed at least ten times. The rearrangement links TRBV3-1 to TRBJ2-5; D assignment may be TRBD1 or TRBD2 (5 bases each). CDR1 is LGHDT, CDR2 YNNKEL, per germline (reference sequence). CDR3 length: 16 amino acids. V lost 0 bases, J lost 5 bases, and 16 bases lay in between. The CDR3 DNA is TGTGCCAGCAGCCAAGATAGGGGAGAGGTCTCCGAGACCCAGTACTTC. Translated: CASSQDRGEVSETQYF.

The rearrangement links TRBV20-1 to TRBJ2-7; 7 bases fit TRBD1. CDR1 and CDR2 (germline): DFQATT, SNEGSKA (reference sequence). The CDR3 sequence is 13 residues long. J was trimmed by 6 bases and V by 5 bases; bases with no gene match: 10. CDR3 sequence reads: CSARDRVGIEQYF. In nucleotides, the CDR3 is TGCAGTGCTCGCGACAGGGTAGGAATCGAGCAGTACTTC.

This clonotype came up many times. The chain joins TRBV6-2 or TRBV6-3 to TRBJ2-2; D might be TRBD1 or TRBD2, each matching 5 bases. In germline, CDR1 is MNHEY, CDR2 SVGEGT. The CDR3 extends over 16 amino acids. Trimming shortened V by 6 bases and J by 5 bases, and 19 bases separated the two germline ends. The CDR3 loop reads CASSQPGLTWTGELFF. DNA of the CDR3: TGTGCCAGCAGCCAACCGGGGCTTACATGGACCGGGGAGCTGTTTTTT.

This clonotype occurred once. V and J are TRBV25-1 and TRBJ2-3; D gene uncertain. The V and J ends lost 1 base and 2 bases respectively, with 7 bases between them. This CDR3 spans 14 amino acids. Looked up from germline, CDR1 is MGHDK and CDR2 is SYGVNS. CDR3 bases: TGTGCCAGCAGTGAATGGGCGGCCACAGATACGCAGTATTTT. Translating gives CASSEWAATDTQYF.

V usage is TRBV4-2 and J usage is TRBJ2-7, with TRBD1 as a possible D gene (5 bases). Trimming removed 1 base from V and 2 bases from J, with 12 bases in between. This CDR3 comprises 15 residues. Germline V gives CDR1 LGHNA, CDR2 YNFKEQ. The DNA of the CDR3 is TGTGCCAGCAGCCAAGTGGGGCTGGGTACCTACGAGCAGTACTTC. This gives the protein CASSQVGLGTYEQYF.

In this sample, this clonotype turned up many times. V usage is TRBV28 and J usage is TRBJ2-2; D may be TRBD1 (5 bases). Germline V gene data show CDR1 as MDHEN and CDR2 as SYDVKM. This CDR3 is built from 18 residues. V dropped 4 bases and J dropped 0 bases, with 18 bases sitting between them. The CDR3 region is CASSYDSRSASNTGELFF. Written as DNA, the CDR3 is TGTGCCAGCAGTTACGACAGCCGGAGTGCGTCGAACACCGGGGAGCTGTTTTTT.